These 27 T cell receptor beta chains share one sample of origin, sequenced in a study of cytomegalovirus exposure and HLA in healthy donors. Researchers ran the PCR with 60 Vbeta and 13 Jbeta primers. Profiling relied on immunoSEQ multiplex PCR, and the TCRdb table lists in-frame clones only, not all of them. The table has more than 95,000 clones, about three quarters seen once. The material sequenced was PBMCs. Receptors were obtained from a middle-aged man in good health and CMV-seronegative.

The V gene is TRBV5-1, the J gene TRBJ2-1, with 8 bases that match TRBD1. This CDR3 has 15 amino acids. The V gene's germline CDR1 is SGHRS and CDR2 YFSETQ. The junction had 5 bases not matched to a gene; V was cut back by 4 bases and J by 2 bases. CDR3 DNA sequence: TGCGCCAGCAGCCCACCGGGACAGGCCTACAATGAGCAGTTCTTC. Translated, it gives CASSPPGQAYNEQFF.

This clone was detected only once. This chain joins TRBV7-3 and TRBJ2-5; 10 bases are a match to TRBD1. The CDR3 loop spans 16 amino acids. V was clipped by 0 bases and J by 5 bases; unmatched bases: 6. Per germline, CDR1 SGHTA and CDR2 FQGTGA. The CDR3 DNA is TGTGCCAGCAGCTTAACCGCGACAGGGGGCGAGGAGACCCAGTACTTC. It is translated as CASSLTATGGEETQYF.

The rearrangement uses TRBV7-2 and TRBJ2-3; TRBD2 matches 11 bases. The trim removed 5 bases at V and 2 bases at J, leaving 6 bases unmatched. Germline V gene lookup returns CDR1 SGHTA and CDR2 FQGNSA. The length of the CDR3 is 16 residues. CDR3: CASSVVAGGNTDTQYF. CDR3 coding DNA: TGTGCCAGCAGCGTCGTAGCGGGGGGGAACACAGATACGCAGTATTTT.

The chain couples TRBV11-2 to TRBJ2-3; D remains unclear. V lost 5 bases and J 5 bases, leaving 14 bases between the germline ends. Germline values: CDR1 SGHAT, CDR2 FQNNGV. This CDR3 contains 14 residues. This chain's CDR3 is CASSVSRSQDTQYF. CDR3 bases: TGTGCCAGCAGCGTTTCCCGGAGTCAAGATACGCAGTATTTT.

Only one count was recorded for this clone. The chain uses TRBV7-6 and TRBJ2-7, with 9 bases lining up with TRBD2. The CDR3 length is 16 residues. Germline V CDR1 and CDR2: SGHVS, FNYEAQ. V lost 1 base and J lost 5; bases outside the gene matches: 9. Here the CDR3 reads CASSLGSGGKGDEQYV. The CDR3 region has the DNA TGTGCCAGCAGCTTAGGCAGCGGGGGGAAAGGCGACGAGCAGTACGTC.

This rearrangement joins TRBV5-5 to TRBJ2-5; 10 bases map to TRBD1. Germline-derived CDR1 and CDR2 are SGHKS and YYEKEE (reference sequence). The CDR3 sequence is 16 residues long. The junction had 11 bases not matched to a gene; V was cut back by 4 bases and J by 5 bases. CDR3 protein: CASSPRTGGQGETQYF. For the CDR3, the DNA is TGTGCCAGCAGCCCGAGGACAGGGGGTCAAGGGGAGACCCAGTACTTC.

The chain uses TRBV7-8 and TRBJ2-2, with 9 bases identical to TRBD2. The J segment lost 1 base and the V segment lost 10 bases, leaving 4 bases of the junction unmatched. The CDR3 has 14 residues. Germline V gene sequence: CDR1 SGHVS, CDR2 FQNEAQ. CDR3 nucleotides: TGTGCCAACGGACTAGCGAGGAACACCGGGGAGCTGTTTTTT. It is translated as CANGLARNTGELFF. The full variable domain, completed using reference TRBV7-8 and TRBJ2-2, is GAGVSQSPRYKVAKRGQDVALRCDPISGHVSLFWYQQALGQGPEFLTYFQNEAQLDKSGLPSDRFFAERPEGSVSTLKIQRTQQEDSAVYLCANGLARNTGELFFGEGSRLTVL.

V gene TRBV19 combines with J gene TRBJ2-1; 7 bases line up with TRBD1. The CDR3 totals 15 residues. With 3 bases clipped from V and 6 bases from J, the junction kept 8 bases outside the gene matches. Germline assignment: CDR1 LNHDA and CDR2 SQIVND (reference sequence). CDR3 sequence (DNA): TGTGCCAGTAGTATGGGACAGACGATCGGCAATGAGCAGTTCTTC. Its protein is CASSMGQTIGNEQFF.

This rearrangement joins TRBV6-6 to TRBJ2-4, with TRBD1 identical over 9 bases. CDR1 and CDR2 from the germline V gene are MNHNY and SVGAGI (reference sequence). The CDR3 spans 15 residues. Losses at the gene ends were 4 bases for V and 9 bases for J; bases not matched to a gene: 10. CDR3 region: CASSFRTGDEVIQYF. The DNA for the CDR3 is TGTGCCAGCAGTTTTAGGACAGGGGACGAGGTCATTCAGTACTTC.

This clone was counted only a few times. The V and J genes are TRBV7-2 and TRBJ2-3, with 10 bases identical to TRBD2. Per the germline V gene, CDR1 is SGHTA and CDR2 is FQGNSA. V was pared by 0 bases and J by 4 bases, with 7 bases of the junction left unmatched. The CDR3 covers 17 residues. Written as DNA, the CDR3 is TGTGCCAGCAGCTTAGCGCCCAGCGGGGGGGCCGCAGATACGCAGTATTTT. Residues: CASSLAPSGGAADTQYF.

The chain joins TRBV7-9 to TRBJ1-6; TRBD1 matches 7 bases. V trimming: 4 bases; J trimming: 0 bases; junction bases outside the gene matches: 6. The CDR3 extends over 17 amino acids. Germline V CDR1 and CDR2: SEHNR, FQNEAQ (reference sequence). The CDR3 sequence is CASSSTGYSSYNSPLHF. The CDR3 region has the DNA TGTGCCAGCAGCTCGACAGGGTACAGCTCCTATAATTCACCCCTCCACTTT. Looking up the rest from reference TRBV7-9 and TRBJ1-6 gives the full variable domain: DTGVSQNPRHKITKRGQNVTFRCDPISEHNRLYWYRQTLGQGPEFLTYFQNEAQLEKSRLLSDRFSAERPKGSFSTLEIQRTEQGDSAMYLCASSSTGYSSYNSPLHFGNGTRLTVT.

This clone has just one count. The CDR3 nucleotides are TGTGCCAGCAGCCGCGCGGGGGGGGATACGCAGTATTTT. Protein product: CASSRAGGDTQYF. The V gene is TRBV11-3, the J gene TRBJ2-3; 9 nucleotides line up with TRBD2. Trimming took 5 bases from V and 6 from J; bases not matched to a gene: 3. This CDR3 is built from 13 residues. From germline, CDR1 is SGHNT and CDR2 YENEEA.

The V gene is TRBV11-2, the J gene TRBJ1-5; D is undetermined. The germline V gene encodes CDR1 SGHAT and CDR2 FQNNGV. The length of the CDR3 is 15 residues. Between the trimmed V and J ends, which lost 1 base and 0 bases, there was a span of 7 bases. CDR3 sequence (DNA): TGTGCCAGCAGCTTAGGCCCAGATAGCAATCAGCCCCAGCATTTT. Protein: CASSLGPDSNQPQHF. The full variable domain, in which reference TRBV11-2 and TRBJ1-5 provide the parts outside the CDR3, is EAGVAQSPRYKIIEKRQSVAFWCNPISGHATLYWYQQILGQGPKLLIQFQNNGVVDDSQLPKDRFSAERLKGVDSTLKIQPAKLEDSAVYLCASSLGPDSNQPQHFGDGTRLSIL.

This clone was counted once. The chain couples TRBV6-5 to TRBJ2-7; 7 nucleotides agree with TRBD1. The CDR3 is 16 residues long. Unmatched junction bases numbered 7, after V lost 2 bases and J lost 0 bases. The germline V gene has CDR1 MNHEY and CDR2 SVGAGI. The CDR3, as DNA: TGTGCCAGCAGTTACCCACGGACAGGAGACTCCTACGAGCAGTACTTC. Translation gives CASSYPRTGDSYEQYF.

The chain has TRBV5-1 and TRBJ2-6; possible D gene TRBD2, 6 bases. Germline assignment: CDR1 SGHRS and CDR2 YFSETQ. Trimming removed 6 bases at V and 0 bases at J, with 22 bases between. This CDR3 contains 19 residues. CDR3 residues: CASMAGSLPSSSGANVLTF. CDR3 nucleotides: TGCGCCAGCATGGCGGGGAGCCTCCCGTCCAGCTCTGGGGCCAACGTCCTGACTTTC.

This clone was recorded once. The chain couples TRBV6-1 to TRBJ2-2; D perhaps matches TRBD2 (6 bases). V lost 2 bases, J lost 5 bases, and 15 bases lay in between. There are 16 residues in the CDR3. CDR1 is MNHNS and CDR2 is SASEGT in the germline V gene. The DNA for the CDR3 is TGTGCCAGCAGTGAAATGGTCGGGGAGGTAACCGGGGAGCTGTTTTTT. As protein: CASSEMVGEVTGELFF.

This chain uses TRBV7-2 with TRBJ1-1; perhaps TRBD1 as D (6 bases). The CDR3 is 13 amino acids. V lost 7 bases to trimming and J lost 6 bases, with 15 bases between them. Per germline, CDR1 SGHTA and CDR2 FQGNSA. This CDR3 is CASKNREVAEAFF. The CDR3 DNA follows: TGTGCCAGCAAGAACAGGGAAGTGGCTGAAGCTTTCTTT.

The chain carries TRBV19 and TRBJ1-5, with 7 bases fitting TRBD1. CDR1 LNHDA and CDR2 SQIVND come from the germline V gene (reference sequence). CDR3 length: 15 amino acids. V shed 6 bases and J 3 bases; nucleotides not matched to a gene: 8. CDR3 in amino acids: CASRPFGQDNQPQHF. The CDR3 DNA reads TGTGCCAGTAGGCCGTTCGGACAGGACAATCAGCCCCAGCATTTT.

The J gene is TRBJ1-1, the V gene TRBV18, with 7 bases matching TRBD1. From germline, CDR1 is KGHSH and CDR2 LQKENI. The J segment lost 5 bases and the V segment lost 3 bases, leaving 3 bases of the junction unmatched. The CDR3 totals 13 residues. CDR3 residues: CASSPQGETEAFF. DNA of the CDR3: TGTGCCAGCTCACCTCAGGGGGAAACTGAAGCTTTCTTT.

The rearrangement links TRBV9 to TRBJ2-1; 13 bases agree with TRBD2. J gave up 9 bases and V 4 bases, and 10 bases lay outside the gene matches. Germline CDR1 SGDLS, CDR2 YYNGEE. The CDR3 is 16 residues long. DNA for the CDR3: TGTGCCAGCAGCTCTCGACTAGCGGGGGGCCGGGGTGAGCAGTTCTTC. Translation: CASSSRLAGGRGEQFF. Together with reference TRBV9 and TRBJ2-1, the CDR3 gives the full variable domain: DSGVTQTPKHLITATGQRVTLRCSPRSGDLSVYWYQQSLDQGLQFLIQYYNGEERAKGNILERFSAQQFPDLHSELNLSSLELGDSALYFCASSSRLAGGRGEQFFGPGTRLTVL.

The genes are TRBV5-1 and TRBJ1-4; no firm D call. Germline V gene lookup returns CDR1 SGHRS and CDR2 YFSETQ. Between the trimmed V and J ends, which lost 0 bases and 7 bases, there was a span of 10 bases. The CDR3 totals 14 residues. The chain's CDR3 is CASSLGERGEKLFF. DNA of the CDR3: TGCGCCAGCAGCTTGGGGGAACGGGGTGAAAAACTGTTTTTT.

Only a few counts were recorded for this clone. CDR3: CASSFSGVRTDTQYF. Written as DNA, the CDR3 is TGTGCCAGCAGTTTTAGCGGGGTGCGCACAGATACGCAGTATTTT. V gene TRBV11-2 combines with J gene TRBJ2-3, with 8 positions matching TRBD2. The V segment lost 6 bases and the J segment 1 base; nucleotides outside the gene matches: 6. The CDR3 loop spans 15 amino acids. CDR1 is SGHAT, CDR2 FQNNGV, per germline. Supplemented by reference TRBV11-2 and TRBJ2-3, the full variable domain reads EAGVAQSPRYKIIEKRQSVAFWCNPISGHATLYWYQQILGQGPKLLIQFQNNGVVDDSQLPKDRFSAERLKGVDSTLKIQPAKLEDSAVYLCASSFSGVRTDTQYFGPGTRLTVL.

The V and J genes are TRBV5-5 and TRBJ1-4, with TRBD1 identical over 9 bases. V was pared by 2 bases and J by 4 bases, with 3 bases of the junction left unmatched. This CDR3 spans 15 amino acids. Germline V gives CDR1 SGHKS, CDR2 YYEKEE (reference sequence). CDR3 in amino acids: CASSFRGQGNEKLFF. In nucleotides, the CDR3 is TGTGCCAGCAGCTTCCGGGGACAGGGTAATGAAAAACTGTTTTTT.

The table lists this clone with a few counts. This rearrangement joins TRBV5-1 to TRBJ1-2, with TRBD1 identical over 10 bases. The CDR3 has 14 amino acids. With 8 bases clipped from V and 6 bases from J, the junction kept 10 bases outside the gene matches. Germline lookup yields CDR1 SGHRS and CDR2 YFSETQ. The CDR3 sequence is CASRREGTGDGYTF. The CDR3 DNA reads TGCGCCAGTCGCCGAGAAGGGACAGGGGATGGCTACACCTTC. The variable domain in full, completed from reference TRBV5-1 and TRBJ1-2, reads KAGVTQTPRYLIKTRGQQVTLSCSPISGHRSVSWYQQTPGQGLQFLFEYFSETQRNKGNFPGRFSGRQFSNSRSEMNVSTLELGDSALYLCASRREGTGDGYTFGSGTRLTVV.

In DNA, the CDR3 is TGTGCCACCAGCACACGACAGTTGACGGTCGAAGCTTTCTTT. Protein sequence: CATSTRQLTVEAFF. This rearrangement joins TRBV15 to TRBJ1-1; TRBD1 is a possible D gene (5 bases). Germline lookup yields CDR1 LNHNV and CDR2 YYDKDF (reference sequence). V lost 4 bases and J 8 bases, leaving 17 bases between the germline ends. This CDR3 is 14 amino acids long.

V is TRBV21-1 and J is TRBJ2-3; the table gives TRBD1 as D, unverified against the DNA. TRBV21-1 is a listed pseudogene. This CDR3 spans 15 amino acids. CDR3 sequence: CASSKVRFPTDTQYF. CDR3 DNA: TGTGCCAGCAGCAAAGTCAGGTTCCCCACAGATACGCAGTATTTT.

Comments on this clone: The germline gene is not matched at one end of the junction; a read error may be the cause. The J gene is TRBJ1-3, the V gene TRBV7-9; D is possibly TRBD1 (6 bases). This CDR3 has 15 residues. The germline CDR1 and CDR2 sequences are SEHNR and FQNEAQ (reference sequence). The CDR3 loop reads CSSSYGGARGNTIYF. The CDR3 bases are TGTTCCAGCAGCTACGGGGGGGCGCGGGGAAACACCATATATTTT.